The clone carrying this T cell receptor (beta chain) has only a few counts. Antigen unknown. TCRdb recomputed calls from the RT-PCR reads with MiXCR, one row per CDR3 protein. This sample has some 850,000 distinct CDR3 sequences, with approximately 17% found just once. This entry belongs to a study of response to subunit inactivated influenza vaccine. Findings and limits, study-wide: The authors suggested that every seasonal influenza vaccination recruits few new T cells.

Trimming took off 2 bases at V and 6 bases at J, with 11 bases between the two ends. CDR3 length: 13 residues. The receptor comes from a man between 45 and 60 years old who received an inactivated influenza vaccine. This specimen was PBMCs from blood, taken about 5 days after vaccination. The genes are TRBV12-3 or TRBV12-4 and TRBJ2-7; D is undetermined. The CDR3 DNA reads as TGTGCCAGCAGTTTATACGGGCCGGCCGAGCAGTACTTC. It codes for CASSLYGPAEQYF.